The 31 T cell receptor beta chains in this list originate from one sample, sequenced in a study of blood T cells in healthy people across ages. Then a second PCR, running roughly 6 to 11 cycles, was carried out with a sample-barcoded 5' primer and a J-beta primer mix. One entry per CDR3 protein, called by TCRdb with MiXCR from the 5' RACE reads. The data contain some 1.4 million distinct CDR3 sequences, roughly 40% of them singletons. The sample was blood. All receptors come from a young woman in good health.

The chain is built from TRBV14 and TRBJ1-5; tentative D call: TRBD1 (5 bases). The V and J ends lost 3 bases and 1 base respectively, with 13 bases between them. This CDR3 spans 16 amino acids. The germline CDR1 and CDR2 sequences are SGHDN and FVKESK. The CDR3 sequence is CASSHLRAVSNQPQHF. The CDR3 DNA is TGTGCCAGCAGCCACCTCAGGGCGGTAAGCAATCAGCCCCAGCATTTT.

The chain couples TRBV14 to TRBJ2-2; maybe TRBD1 (6 bases). Germline V CDR1 and CDR2: SGHDN, FVKESK. The CDR3 length is 16 residues. V gave up 4 bases and J gave up 4 bases, with 16 bases separating them. CDR3 loop: CASSLGQLVGTGELFF. CDR3 in DNA: TGTGCCAGCAGCCTCGGACAGCTGGTGGGCACCGGGGAGCTGTTTTTT.

This clonotype has at least ten counts. The chain links TRBV2 to TRBJ1-2, with 9 bases fitting TRBD1. The germline CDR1 and CDR2 sequences are SNHLY and FYNNEI. CDR3 size: 18 residues. V shed 7 bases, J shed 8 bases, and the junction held 23 bases outside the gene matches. CDR3 sequence (DNA): TGTGCCAGCAAAGAGTTAACGGGACAGGGAGGTATTGGTGGCGGCTACACCTTC. Protein product: CASKELTGQGGIGGGYTF.

The chain is built from TRBV20-1 and TRBJ1-1; D gene uncertain. Deletions cut 1 base from V and 3 bases from J, with 12 bases between. CDR3 size: 14 residues. Per germline, CDR1 DFQATT and CDR2 SNEGSKA (reference sequence). CDR3 sequence (DNA): TGCAGTGCTAGAGCACCGGGGTCCTACACTGAAGCTTTCTTT. Its translation: CSARAPGSYTEAFF.

This clonotype was counted only a few times. The V gene is TRBV12-3 or TRBV12-4, the J gene TRBJ1-2; 7 positions match TRBD1. This CDR3 contains 17 residues. V gave up 8 bases and J gave up 1 base; unmatched junction bases: 16. The CDR3 DNA sequence: TGTGCCAGCGCTGAGCCCCCAACAGGGGCGGTTAACTATGGCTACACCTTC. Translation gives CASAEPPTGAVNYGYTF.

V and J are TRBV7-2 and TRBJ2-1; 8 bases line up with TRBD2. The CDR3 runs to 15 residues. Germline CDR1 reads SGHTA; CDR2 reads FQGNSA. V shed 0 bases and J 3 bases; nucleotides not matched to a gene: 1. In nucleotides, the CDR3 is TGTGCCAGCAGCTTAGCTAGCGGGATCTACAATGAGCAGTTCTTC. Protein product: CASSLASGIYNEQFF.

The gene calls are TRBV21-1 and TRBJ2-1; the D call in the table, TRBD2, was not verified against the DNA. TRBV21-1 counts as a pseudogene. There are 17 residues in the CDR3. In nucleotides, the CDR3 is TGTGCCAGCAGCAAAGGCGAGAGGGGAGCGTCTTACAATGAGCAGTTCTTC. Translation: CASSKGERGASYNEQFF.

CDR3 amino acids: CAIMERGAADTQYF. The CDR3, as DNA: TGTGCCATCATGGAGCGGGGGGCAGCAGATACGCAGTATTTT. This rearrangement joins TRBV10-3 to TRBJ2-3, with 9 bases matching TRBD2. Unmatched junction bases numbered 6, after V lost 7 bases and J lost 4 bases. The length of the CDR3 is 14 residues. Germline CDR1 is ENHRY and CDR2 is SYGVKD.

The gene calls are TRBV27 and TRBJ2-5; 7 nucleotides agree with TRBD1. Losses at the gene ends were 6 bases for V and 2 bases for J; bases not matched to a gene: 9. Germline assignment: CDR1 MNHEY and CDR2 SMNVEV (reference sequence). This CDR3 is 15 amino acids long. CDR3 loop: CASSPGSGQQETQYF. CDR3 bases: TGTGCCAGCAGCCCCGGTTCGGGACAGCAAGAGACCCAGTACTTC.

Comments on this clonotype: It may be a read error: a sequence one base away is much more abundant. V is TRBV29-1 and J is TRBJ2-3; 10 bases align to TRBD2. Germline CDR1 and CDR2: SQVTM and ANQGSEA. V was pared by 5 bases and J by 8 bases, with 10 bases of the junction left unmatched. This CDR3 has 14 residues. The CDR3 protein is CSVRGTSVPGTQYF. CDR3 DNA sequence: TGCAGCGTTCGGGGGACTAGCGTCCCAGGTACGCAGTATTTT.

The gene calls are TRBV27 and TRBJ2-7, with TRBD1 as a possible D gene (5 bases). CDR1 MNHEY and CDR2 SMNVEV come from the germline V gene (reference sequence). V lost 3 bases, J lost 1 base, and 10 bases lay in between. This CDR3 spans 14 amino acids. The CDR3 bases are TGTGCCAGCAGTTTCGGCAGGGTTTCCTACGAGCAGTACTTC. Amino acid sequence: CASSFGRVSYEQYF.

This chain joins TRBV6-5 and TRBJ1-4; D ambiguous. The V and J ends lost 5 bases and 8 bases respectively, with 18 bases between them. CDR3 size: 15 residues. Germline loops: CDR1 MNHEY, CDR2 SVGAGI. The CDR3, as DNA: TGTGCCAGCAGTGGAGTGCAATCGGGGAGGGAAAAACTGTTTTTT. Protein sequence: CASSGVQSGREKLFF.

This sequence joins TRBV20-1 and TRBJ1-2, with D possibly TRBD1 on 5 matching bases. V gave up 6 bases and J gave up 5 bases, with 19 bases separating them. The CDR3 is 14 residues long. Per germline, CDR1 DFQATT and CDR2 SNEGSKA (reference sequence). CDR3 in DNA: TGCAGTGCGGGGCACACGTCTGGGGCTTATGGCTACACCTTC. Its protein is CSAGHTSGAYGYTF.

This chain joins TRBV6-6 and TRBJ1-6, with 7 bases identical to TRBD1. V shed 7 bases, J shed 14 bases, and the junction held 14 bases outside the gene matches. The V gene's germline CDR1 is MNHNY and CDR2 SVGAGI (reference sequence). The CDR3 covers 14 residues. The CDR3 sequence: CASTRTGAVWSLHF. Written as DNA, the CDR3 is TGTGCCAGCACCAGAACAGGGGCAGTTTGGTCCCTCCACTTT.

The chain couples TRBV10-3 to TRBJ2-3, with a possible D match to TRBD1 (6 bases). This CDR3 has 15 amino acids. Germline V gives CDR1 ENHRY, CDR2 SYGVKD. V dropped 3 bases and J dropped 0 bases, with 10 bases sitting between them. CDR3 coding DNA: TGTGCCATCAGTGACCGGGACACTAGCACAGATACGCAGTATTTT. Translation: CAISDRDTSTDTQYF.

The J gene is TRBJ1-2, the V gene TRBV20-1; 8 bases agree with TRBD1. Germline V gene lookup returns CDR1 DFQATT and CDR2 SNEGSKA (reference sequence). The CDR3 contains 13 residues. CDR3: CSESDRAKTSYTF. CDR3 DNA sequence: TGCAGCGAATCGGACAGGGCAAAGACGAGCTACACCTTC.

This clonotype was observed a few times. This chain connects TRBV10-3 to TRBJ1-2; D is ambiguous. Germline V gene lookup returns CDR1 ENHRY and CDR2 SYGVKD. The CDR3 length is 11 residues. V lost 4 bases, J lost 3 bases, and 3 bases lay in between. In nucleotides, the CDR3 is TGTGCCATCAGTGTTGACTATGGCTACACCTTC. It is translated as CAISVDYGYTF.

CDR3 sequence reads: CATSDLTSTDTQYF. CDR3 in DNA: TGTGCCACCAGTGATTTGACATCCACAGATACGCAGTATTTT. The chain has TRBV24-1 and TRBJ2-3, with D unresolved. The germline V gene has CDR1 KGHDR and CDR2 SFDVKD. The V end was cut by 0 bases, the J end by 2 bases, with 5 bases between. The CDR3 totals 14 residues.

The J gene is TRBJ1-5, the V gene TRBV7-9, with D uncertain. The V end was cut by 1 base, the J end by 0 bases, with 10 bases between. The CDR3 has 16 residues. Looked up from germline, CDR1 is SEHNR and CDR2 is FQNEAQ (reference sequence). The CDR3 sequence is CASSLEGGHSNQPQHF. The CDR3 DNA reads TGTGCCAGCAGCTTAGAAGGAGGGCATAGCAATCAGCCCCAGCATTTT.

This clonotype has just a few counts. The chain employs TRBV6-5 and TRBJ2-7, with 11 bases identical to TRBD2. Trimming cost V 5 bases and J 7 bases; bases outside gene matches: 10. The CDR3 loop spans 15 amino acids. From germline, CDR1 is MNHEY and CDR2 SVGAGI. CDR3 sequence reads: CASSDGTSGNNEQYF. The CDR3 coding sequence is TGTGCCAGCAGTGACGGGACTAGCGGTAACAATGAGCAGTACTTC.

V is TRBV5-1 and J is TRBJ1-1, with 8 positions matching TRBD1. CDR1 is SGHRS, CDR2 YFSETQ, per germline. The CDR3 is 16 amino acids. V gave up 4 bases and J gave up 1 base; unmatched junction bases: 9. For the CDR3, the DNA is TGCGCCAGCAGCCCTACGGCCGGGACAGGGAACACTGAAGCTTTCTTT. This sequence encodes CASSPTAGTGNTEAFF.

The chain is built from TRBV2 and TRBJ2-7; D is tentatively TRBD1 or TRBD2 (7 bases each). The V gene lost 3 bases and the J gene lost 0 bases, with 15 bases spanning the gap. CDR1 and CDR2 from the germline V gene are SNHLY and FYNNEI. This CDR3 has 16 amino acids. The CDR3, as DNA: TGTGCCAGCAGTGAGGGGAGGGGGCGGTACTCCTACGAGCAGTACTTC. This encodes CASSEGRGRYSYEQYF.

The chain uses TRBV29-1 and TRBJ2-5; D gene uncertain. Germline V lookup: CDR1 SQVTM, CDR2 ANQGSEA. The CDR3 extends over 14 amino acids. V was cut by 8 bases and J by 11 bases, with 27 bases left in between. CDR3 region: CSTAFPNSPNEQYF. In DNA form, the CDR3 reads TGCAGCACTGCTTTCCCCAATTCCCCCAATGAGCAGTACTTC.

The J gene is TRBJ1-2, the V gene TRBV7-2; D is unclear. V dropped 5 bases and J dropped 13 bases, with 20 bases sitting between them. CDR1 SGHTA and CDR2 FQGNSA come from the germline V gene. The CDR3 totals 13 residues. This chain's CDR3 is CASSILTGRAITF. The CDR3 DNA reads as TGTGCCAGCAGCATACTGACCGGCCGAGCCATCACCTTC. The full variable domain, in which reference TRBV7-2 and TRBJ1-2 provide the parts outside the CDR3, is GAGVSQSPSNKVTEKGKDVELRCDPISGHTALYWYRQSLGQGLEFLIYFQGNSAPDKSGLPSDRFSAERTGGSVSTLTIQRTQQEDSAVYLCASSILTGRAITFGSGTRLTVV.

This clonotype has a handful of counts. This chain joins TRBV28 and TRBJ2-4; D might be TRBD2 (5 bases). The CDR3 contains 16 residues. V dropped 6 bases and J dropped 2 bases, with 17 bases sitting between them. Germline lookup yields CDR1 MDHEN and CDR2 SYDVKM. This CDR3 is CASSPRPRETKNIQYF. The DNA of the CDR3 is TGTGCCAGCAGCCCCCGACCAAGGGAGACCAAAAACATTCAGTACTTC.

In DNA, the CDR3 is TGTGCCAGCAGTTTTACTTGGGCGGGTACCGACTATGGCTACACCTTC. Protein product: CASSFTWAGTDYGYTF. The genes are TRBV12-3 or TRBV12-4 and TRBJ1-2; D unclear. This CDR3 comprises 16 residues. Trimming took off 3 bases at V and 3 bases at J, with 17 bases between the two ends.

V and J are TRBV7-3 and TRBJ2-3; TRBD2 is a possible D gene (5 bases). CDR1 SGHTA and CDR2 FQGTGA come from the germline V gene. CDR3 length: 17 residues. The germline V and J ends were trimmed by 1 base and 3 bases, with 17 bases remaining between them. The CDR3 DNA is TGTGCCAGCAGCTTAAATCCTACTAGTAGTCGAACAGATACGCAGTATTTT. Protein sequence: CASSLNPTSSRTDTQYF.

The chain uses TRBV18 and TRBJ2-5; D is undetermined. The CDR3 runs 15 residues. Germline V CDR1 and CDR2: KGHSH, LQKENI. V lost 2 bases and J 1 base, leaving 11 bases between the germline ends. As DNA, the CDR3 is TGTGCCAGCTCACCAGCGTCCAAACCCCAAGAGACCCAGTACTTC. It translates to CASSPASKPQETQYF.

The CDR3 region has the DNA TGTGCCAGCTCTCCGGTCTCTGCAACTAATGAAAAACTGTTTTTT. It yields the protein CASSPVSATNEKLFF. The chain combines TRBV9 with TRBJ1-4; D not resolved. Germline V gene data show CDR1 as SGDLS and CDR2 as YYNGEE. The CDR3 is made up of 15 amino acids. V was pared by 7 bases and J by 0 bases, with 13 bases between.

V is TRBV5-4 and J is TRBJ2-1, with D perhaps TRBD1 (5 bases). The V end was cut by 0 bases, the J end by 8 bases, with 18 bases between. The CDR3 sequence is 16 residues long. Looked up from germline, CDR1 is SGHNT and CDR2 is YYREEE (reference sequence). The CDR3 sequence: CASSLGGPGTVDEQFF. The CDR3 DNA follows: TGTGCCAGCAGCTTGGGGGGCCCGGGCACCGTCGATGAGCAGTTCTTC.

The chain combines TRBV5-1 with TRBJ2-7, with D possibly called TRBD1 or TRBD2 (6 bases each). Germline V gene data show CDR1 as SGHRS and CDR2 as YFSETQ. This CDR3 contains 15 residues. The V end was cut by 0 bases, the J end by 2 bases, with 12 bases between. CDR3: CASSLGGATAYEQYF. The CDR3 DNA reads TGCGCCAGCAGCTTGGGGGGGGCCACGGCCTACGAGCAGTACTTC.